This T cell receptor (beta chain) was profiled in a study of Ad26.COV2.S vaccination and SARS-CoV-2 variants. General study points: Marked by substantial breadth, spike-specific CD8+ and CD4+ T cell responses were reportedly seen after vaccination.

TCRdb's table, derived via immunoSEQ multiplex PCR, lists solely in-frame clones and lacks some. The sample lists hundreds of thousands of clones; more than 70% were seen once. This clone was observed a single time. Its antigen is not identified. The CDR3 covers 18 residues. Treatment noted: roughly 20 received Ad26.COV2.S at low or high dose, single or two shots; roughly five received placebo; per-sample allocation not given. Sampling was done on day 63 after the first vaccine or placebo injection. The chain joins TRBV7-5 to TRBJ2-3; the table's D call, TRBD2, has no DNA check behind it. TRBV7-5 is annotated as a pseudogene. The material sequenced was peripheral blood, taken in a trial of Ad26.COV2.S vaccine versus placebo. The source is a person aged 18-60 years who received the Ad26.COV2.S COVID-19 vaccine or a placebo. The CDR3 loop reads CVRSLVISPGGSTDTQYF. The DNA of the CDR3 is TGTGTCAGAAGCTTAGTAATTAGTCCGGGAGGTTCCACAGATACGCAGTATTTT.